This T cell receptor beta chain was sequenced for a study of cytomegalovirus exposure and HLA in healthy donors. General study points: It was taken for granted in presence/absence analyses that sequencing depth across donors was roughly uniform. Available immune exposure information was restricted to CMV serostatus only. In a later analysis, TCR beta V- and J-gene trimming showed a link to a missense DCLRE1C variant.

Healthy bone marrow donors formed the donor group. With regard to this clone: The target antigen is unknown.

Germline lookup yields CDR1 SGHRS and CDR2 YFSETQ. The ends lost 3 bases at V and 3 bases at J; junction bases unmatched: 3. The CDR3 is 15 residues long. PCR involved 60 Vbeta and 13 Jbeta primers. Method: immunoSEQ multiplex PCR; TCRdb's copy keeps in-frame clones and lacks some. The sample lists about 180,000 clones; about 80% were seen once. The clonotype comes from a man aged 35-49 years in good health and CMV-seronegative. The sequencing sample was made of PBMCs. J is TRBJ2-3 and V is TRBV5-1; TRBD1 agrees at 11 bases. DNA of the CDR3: TGCGCCAGCAGCTCGGGACAGGGGGGGACAGATACGCAGTATTTT. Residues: CASSSGQGGTDTQYF. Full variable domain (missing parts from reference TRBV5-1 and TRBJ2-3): KAGVTQTPRYLIKTRGQQVTLSCSPISGHRSVSWYQQTPGQGLQFLFEYFSETQRNKGNFPGRFSGRQFSNSRSEMNVSTLELGDSALYLCASSSGQGGTDTQYFGPGTRLTVL.